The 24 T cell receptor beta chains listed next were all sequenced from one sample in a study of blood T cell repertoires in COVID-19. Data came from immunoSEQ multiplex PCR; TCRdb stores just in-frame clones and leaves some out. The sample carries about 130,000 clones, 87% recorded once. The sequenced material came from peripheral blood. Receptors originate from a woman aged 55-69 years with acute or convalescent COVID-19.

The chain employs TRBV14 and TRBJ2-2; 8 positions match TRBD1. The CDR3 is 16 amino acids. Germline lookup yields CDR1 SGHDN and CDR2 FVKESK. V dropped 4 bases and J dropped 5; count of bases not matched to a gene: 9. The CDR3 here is CASSPDRGVDTGELFF. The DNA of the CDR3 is TGTGCCAGCAGCCCAGACAGGGGAGTGGATACCGGGGAGCTGTTTTTT.

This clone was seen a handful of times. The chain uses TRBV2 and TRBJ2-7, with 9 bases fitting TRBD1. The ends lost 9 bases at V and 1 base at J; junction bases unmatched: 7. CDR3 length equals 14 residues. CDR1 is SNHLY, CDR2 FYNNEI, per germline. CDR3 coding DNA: TGTGCCAGTATGGACAGGGGAAGGTCCTACGAGCAGTACGTC. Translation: CASMDRGRSYEQYV.

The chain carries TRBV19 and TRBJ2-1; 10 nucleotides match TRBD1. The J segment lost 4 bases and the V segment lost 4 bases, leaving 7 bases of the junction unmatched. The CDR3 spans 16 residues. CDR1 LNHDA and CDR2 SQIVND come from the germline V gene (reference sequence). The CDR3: CASSRAGTGVYNEQFF. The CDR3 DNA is TGTGCCAGTAGTAGGGCCGGGACAGGGGTATACAATGAGCAGTTCTTC.

CDR3 coding DNA: TGCGCCAGCAGCTTGGACCTGGGGGCTGGCTACACCTTC. Its protein is CASSLDLGAGYTF. This chain uses TRBV5-1 with TRBJ1-2; D might be TRBD1 (6 bases). The germline V and J ends were trimmed by 0 bases and 7 bases, with 10 bases remaining between them. The germline V gene has CDR1 SGHRS and CDR2 YFSETQ. This CDR3 has 13 residues.

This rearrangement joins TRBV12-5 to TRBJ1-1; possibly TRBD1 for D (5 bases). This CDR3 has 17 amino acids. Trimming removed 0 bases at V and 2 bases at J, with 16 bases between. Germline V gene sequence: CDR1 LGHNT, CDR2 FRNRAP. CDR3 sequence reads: CASGLVTSGQGNTEAFF. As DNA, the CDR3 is TGTGCTAGTGGTTTGGTAACTTCTGGTCAGGGAAACACTGAAGCTTTCTTT.

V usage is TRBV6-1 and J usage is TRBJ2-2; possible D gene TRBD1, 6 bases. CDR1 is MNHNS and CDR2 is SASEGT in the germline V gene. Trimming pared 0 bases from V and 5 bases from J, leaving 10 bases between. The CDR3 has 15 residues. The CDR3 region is CASSEAGGGTGELFF. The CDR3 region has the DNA TGTGCCAGCAGTGAAGCAGGGGGTGGAACCGGGGAGCTGTTTTTT.

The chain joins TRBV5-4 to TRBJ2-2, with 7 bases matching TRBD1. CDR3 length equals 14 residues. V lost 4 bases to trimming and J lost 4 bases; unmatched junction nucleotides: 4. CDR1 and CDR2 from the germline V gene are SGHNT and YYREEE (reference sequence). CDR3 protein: CASSEGTATGELFF. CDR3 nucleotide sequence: TGTGCCAGCAGCGAAGGGACAGCCACCGGGGAGCTGTTTTTT.

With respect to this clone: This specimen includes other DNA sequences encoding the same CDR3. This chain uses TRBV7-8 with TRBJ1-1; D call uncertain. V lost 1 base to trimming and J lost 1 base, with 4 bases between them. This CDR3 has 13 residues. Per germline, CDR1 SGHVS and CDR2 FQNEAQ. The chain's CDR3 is CASSLGRNTEAFF. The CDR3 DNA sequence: TGTGCCAGCAGCTTAGGTAGGAACACTGAAGCTTTCTTT.

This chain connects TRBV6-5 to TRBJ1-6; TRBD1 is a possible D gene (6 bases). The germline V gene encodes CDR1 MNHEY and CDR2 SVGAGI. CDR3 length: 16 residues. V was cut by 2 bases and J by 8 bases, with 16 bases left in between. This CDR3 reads CASSYLTPDSYSPLHF. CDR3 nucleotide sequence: TGTGCCAGCAGTTACCTTACACCGGACAGTTATTCACCCCTCCACTTT.

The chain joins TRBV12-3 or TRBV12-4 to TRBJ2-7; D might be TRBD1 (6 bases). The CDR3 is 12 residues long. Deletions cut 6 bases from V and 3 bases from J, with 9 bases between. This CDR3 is CASSPQGYEQYF. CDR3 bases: TGTGCCAGCAGCCCACAGGGCTACGAGCAGTACTTC.

The CDR3 DNA reads as TGTGCCAGCAGCCCCACAGCGGGACAGGGGGTAGAGCAGTTCTTC. Residues: CASSPTAGQGVEQFF. This sequence joins TRBV7-9 and TRBJ2-1; TRBD1 agrees at 11 bases. Trimming removed 5 bases from V and 10 bases from J; junction bases left unmatched: 10. The CDR3 extends over 15 amino acids. CDR1 and CDR2 from the germline V gene are SEHNR and FQNEAQ (reference sequence).

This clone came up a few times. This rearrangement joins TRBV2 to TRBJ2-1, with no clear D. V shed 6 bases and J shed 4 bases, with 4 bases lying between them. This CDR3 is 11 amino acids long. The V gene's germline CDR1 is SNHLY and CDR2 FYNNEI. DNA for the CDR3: TGTGCCAGCAGCGGGTACAATGAGCAGTTCTTC. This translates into CASSGYNEQFF.

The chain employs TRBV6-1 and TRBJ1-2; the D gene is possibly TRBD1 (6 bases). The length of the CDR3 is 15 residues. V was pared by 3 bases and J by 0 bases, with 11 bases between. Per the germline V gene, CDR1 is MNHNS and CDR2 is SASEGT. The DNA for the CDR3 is TGTGCCAGCAGTGAGGGGGGGGCATCTAACTATGGCTACACCTTC. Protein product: CASSEGGASNYGYTF.

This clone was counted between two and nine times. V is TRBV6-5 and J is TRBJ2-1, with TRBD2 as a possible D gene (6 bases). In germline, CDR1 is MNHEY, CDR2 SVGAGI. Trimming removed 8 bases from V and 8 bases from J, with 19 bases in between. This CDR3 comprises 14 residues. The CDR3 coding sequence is TGTGCCAGCGCCGTCGGCGGGGTCTCGGATGAGCAGTTCTTC. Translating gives CASAVGGVSDEQFF.

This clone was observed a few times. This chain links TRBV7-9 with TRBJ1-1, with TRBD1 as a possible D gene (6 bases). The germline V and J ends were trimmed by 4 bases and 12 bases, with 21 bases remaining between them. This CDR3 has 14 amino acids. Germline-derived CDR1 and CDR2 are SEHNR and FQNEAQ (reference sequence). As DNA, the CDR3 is TGTGCCAGCAGCTCGTTAGGGGCGGACAGAAATCCTTTCTTT. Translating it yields CASSSLGADRNPFF.

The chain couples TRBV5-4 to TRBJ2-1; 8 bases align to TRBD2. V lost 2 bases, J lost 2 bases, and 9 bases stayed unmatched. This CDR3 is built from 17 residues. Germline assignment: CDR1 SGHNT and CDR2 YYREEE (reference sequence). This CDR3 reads CASSFGGGYGPYNEQFF. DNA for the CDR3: TGTGCCAGCAGCTTCGGGGGGGGTTACGGTCCCTACAATGAGCAGTTCTTC.

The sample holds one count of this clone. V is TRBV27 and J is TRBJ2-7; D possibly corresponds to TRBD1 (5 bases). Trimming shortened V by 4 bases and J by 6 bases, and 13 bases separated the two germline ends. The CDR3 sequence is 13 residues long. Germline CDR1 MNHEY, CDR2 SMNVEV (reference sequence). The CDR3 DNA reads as TGTGCCAGCAGTTGGGGTGGGGCTGGCGAGCAGTACTTC. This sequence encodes CASSWGGAGEQYF.

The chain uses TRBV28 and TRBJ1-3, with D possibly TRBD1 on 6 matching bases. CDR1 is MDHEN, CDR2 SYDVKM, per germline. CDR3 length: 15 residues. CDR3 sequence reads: CASGRGDIPRNTIYF. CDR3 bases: TGTGCTTCGGGCAGAGGGGACATCCCTAGGAACACCATATATTTT.

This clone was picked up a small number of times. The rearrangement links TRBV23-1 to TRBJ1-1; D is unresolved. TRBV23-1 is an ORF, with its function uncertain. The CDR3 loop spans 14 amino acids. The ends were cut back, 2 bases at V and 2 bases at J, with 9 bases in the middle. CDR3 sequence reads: CASSQVASNTEAFF. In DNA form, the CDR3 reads TGCGCCAGCAGTCAAGTTGCGTCTAACACTGAAGCTTTCTTT.

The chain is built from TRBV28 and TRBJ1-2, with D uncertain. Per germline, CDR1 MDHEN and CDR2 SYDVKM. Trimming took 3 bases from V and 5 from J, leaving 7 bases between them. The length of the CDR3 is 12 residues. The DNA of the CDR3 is TGTGCCAGCAGTTTCCAGTTGTATGGCTACACCTTC. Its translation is CASSFQLYGYTF.

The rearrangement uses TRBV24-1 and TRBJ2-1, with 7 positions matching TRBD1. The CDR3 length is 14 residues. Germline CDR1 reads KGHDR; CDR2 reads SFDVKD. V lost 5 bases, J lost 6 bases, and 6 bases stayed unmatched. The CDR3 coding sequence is TGTGCCACCAGTGTCACGGACAGGTCCAATGAGCAGTTCTTC. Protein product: CATSVTDRSNEQFF.

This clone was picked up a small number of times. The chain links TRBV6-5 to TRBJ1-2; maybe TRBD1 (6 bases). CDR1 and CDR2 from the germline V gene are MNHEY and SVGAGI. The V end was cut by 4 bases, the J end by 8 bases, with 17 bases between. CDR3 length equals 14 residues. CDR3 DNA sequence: TGTGCCAGCAGTTCGGGGATACAGGGATCCGGCTACACCTTC. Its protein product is CASSSGIQGSGYTF.

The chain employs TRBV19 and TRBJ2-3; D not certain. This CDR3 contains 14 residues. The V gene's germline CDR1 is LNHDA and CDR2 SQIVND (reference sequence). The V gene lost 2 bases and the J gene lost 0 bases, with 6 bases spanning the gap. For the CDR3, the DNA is TGTGCCAGTAGTATAACAGCTAGCACAGATACGCAGTATTTT. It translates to CASSITASTDTQYF.

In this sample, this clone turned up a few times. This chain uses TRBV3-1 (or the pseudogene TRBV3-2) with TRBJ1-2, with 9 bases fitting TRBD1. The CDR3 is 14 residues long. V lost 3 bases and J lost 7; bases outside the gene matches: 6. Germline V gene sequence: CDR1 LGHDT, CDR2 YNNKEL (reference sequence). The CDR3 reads CASSQGTGPSGYTF. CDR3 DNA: TGTGCCAGCAGCCAGGGGACAGGGCCGTCTGGCTACACCTTC.